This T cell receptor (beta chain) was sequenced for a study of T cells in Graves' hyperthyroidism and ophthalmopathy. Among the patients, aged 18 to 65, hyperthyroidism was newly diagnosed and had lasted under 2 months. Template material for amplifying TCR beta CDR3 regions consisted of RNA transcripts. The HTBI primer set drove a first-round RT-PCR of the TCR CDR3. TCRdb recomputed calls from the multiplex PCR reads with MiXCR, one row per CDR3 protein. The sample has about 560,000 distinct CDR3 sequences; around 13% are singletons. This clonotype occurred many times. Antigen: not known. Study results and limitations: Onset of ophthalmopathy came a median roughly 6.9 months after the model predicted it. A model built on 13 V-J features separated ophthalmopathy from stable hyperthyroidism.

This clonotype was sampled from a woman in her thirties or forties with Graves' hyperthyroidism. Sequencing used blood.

CDR3 coding DNA: TGTGCCAGCAGCCCCCATAGCGGGAGTGGCACAGATACGCAGTATTTT. This gives the protein CASSPHSGSGTDTQYF. The V gene is TRBV7-2, the J gene TRBJ2-3, with TRBD2 matching 9 bases. CDR1 and CDR2 (germline): SGHTA, FQGNSA. This CDR3 has 16 residues. The V segment lost 5 bases and the J segment 1 base; nucleotides outside the gene matches: 7.